What follows are 27 T cell receptor beta chains derived from one specimen sequenced in a study of neurological immune-mediated disorders. TCRdb analysed the 5' RACE reads with MiXCR anew, one entry per CDR3 protein. The profile shows about 29,000 distinct CDR3 sequences, about an eighth of them singletons. Input material: PBMCs. The receptors here all came from a woman aged 60-70 years in good health.

This clonotype was observed many times. The chain recombines TRBV15 with TRBJ1-5, with D hard to call. This CDR3 has 13 residues. V was clipped by 0 bases and J by 7 bases, with 7 bases between them. Germline V CDR1 and CDR2: LNHNV, YYDKDF (reference sequence). CDR3 sequence: CATSREANQPQHF. The CDR3 bases are TGTGCCACCAGCAGAGAGGCCAACCAGCCCCAGCATTTT.

This clonotype has ten or more counts. The chain combines TRBV4-2 with TRBJ1-3, with D possibly being TRBD1 (5 bases). V dropped 1 base and J dropped 1 base, with 11 bases sitting between them. This CDR3 is built from 16 residues. Germline lookup yields CDR1 LGHNA and CDR2 YNFKEQ. As DNA, the CDR3 is TGTGCCAGCAGCCAAGGTTCGGGGGGGTCTGGAAACACCATATATTTT. Translated, it gives CASSQGSGGSGNTIYF.

This clonotype came up a few times. This chain connects TRBV5-1 to TRBJ1-4; D might be TRBD1 (5 bases). The CDR3 is 14 amino acids. Germline V gives CDR1 SGHRS, CDR2 YFSETQ. Trimming took off 5 bases at V and 5 bases at J, with 13 bases between the two ends. The CDR3 spells CASRPDSFNEKLFF. The CDR3 DNA sequence: TGCGCCAGCAGACCAGACAGTTTCAATGAAAAACTGTTTTTT.

The chain joins TRBV7-2 to TRBJ2-7, with a possible D match to TRBD2 (7 bases). V shed 6 bases and J shed 7 bases, with 13 bases lying between them. Germline V gene lookup returns CDR1 SGHTA and CDR2 FQGNSA. The length of the CDR3 is 12 residues. Here the CDR3 reads CASSLRGGEQYF. CDR3 coding DNA: TGTGCCAGCAGTCTGAGGGGGGGGGAGCAGTACTTC.

In this sample, this clonotype turned up many times. This chain links TRBV4-1 with TRBJ1-1, with D hard to call. The V end was cut by 8 bases, the J end by 12 bases, with 16 bases between. CDR1 and CDR2 (germline): MGHRA, YSYEKL. This CDR3 has 11 amino acids. The CDR3 loop is CASSTGMRPFF. The DNA for the CDR3 is TGCGCCAGCTCCACGGGGATGAGGCCTTTCTTT.

At least ten counts were recorded for this clonotype. This rearrangement joins TRBV12-3 or TRBV12-4 to TRBJ2-2; 8 positions agree with TRBD2. V lost 1 base to trimming and J lost 3 bases; unmatched junction nucleotides: 1. The CDR3 has 15 residues. The CDR3 reads CASSLGSGDTGELFF. The DNA for the CDR3 is TGTGCCAGCAGTTTAGGTAGCGGGGACACCGGGGAGCTGTTTTTT.

This clonotype occurred many times. The V gene is TRBV7-2, the J gene TRBJ2-1; D gene uncertain. Per the germline V gene, CDR1 is SGHTA and CDR2 is FQGNSA. This CDR3 is built from 13 residues. V lost 1 base, J lost 9 bases, and 10 bases lay in between. In DNA form, the CDR3 reads TGTGCCAGCAGCTTAGACACTGGTTCTGAGCAGTTCTTC. This translates into CASSLDTGSEQFF.

This clonotype came up many times. V gene TRBV7-8 combines with J gene TRBJ2-2, with TRBD2 identical over 10 bases. Germline loops: CDR1 SGHVS, CDR2 FQNEAQ. The CDR3 is 15 residues long. V dropped 5 bases and J dropped 4; count of bases not matched to a gene: 4. CDR3: CASSQSGGATGELFF. CDR3 nucleotides: TGTGCCAGCAGCCAGAGCGGGGGGGCCACCGGGGAGCTGTTTTTT.

This clonotype was recorded many times. This chain joins TRBV29-1 and TRBJ2-7; perhaps TRBD2 as D (5 bases). V was clipped by 5 bases and J by 7 bases, with 12 bases between them. This CDR3 is built from 11 residues. Germline V gene data show CDR1 as SQVTM and CDR2 as ANQGSEA. The CDR3 spells CSVPAGGEQYF. The DNA for the CDR3 is TGCAGCGTTCCGGCGGGTGGGGAGCAGTACTTC.

The table lists this clonotype with many counts. V usage is TRBV12-3 or TRBV12-4 and J usage is TRBJ2-7; D is perhaps TRBD2 (5 bases). This CDR3 region has 12 residues. V lost 5 bases and J 9 bases, leaving 14 bases between the germline ends. The chain's CDR3 is CASSQWTARQYF. CDR3 sequence (DNA): TGTGCCAGCAGTCAATGGACTGCCCGGCAGTACTTC.

This clonotype was picked up many times. The chain employs TRBV5-1 and TRBJ2-7; TRBD2 might be the D (5 bases). CDR3 length: 15 amino acids. Deletions cut 2 bases from V and 7 bases from J, with 19 bases between. Germline V CDR1 and CDR2: SGHRS, YFSETQ. This CDR3 reads CASSFEGPPLSEQYF. CDR3 nucleotide sequence: TGCGCCAGCAGCTTCGAGGGTCCCCCCCTAAGTGAGCAGTACTTC.

This clonotype was seen repeatedly, ten times or more. The chain joins TRBV25-1 to TRBJ1-2, with 8 bases that match TRBD1. The CDR3 contains 12 residues. The ends lost 2 bases at V and 8 bases at J; junction bases unmatched: 1. Germline CDR1 is MGHDK and CDR2 is SYGVNS. The CDR3 nucleotides are TGTGCCAGCAGTGAACAGGGGGCCGGCTACACCTTC. Its protein product is CASSEQGAGYTF.

The sample holds many counts of this clonotype. The rearrangement uses TRBV20-1 and TRBJ2-3, with no clear D. The CDR3 spans 12 residues. V shed 3 bases and J shed 3 bases, with 7 bases lying between them. CDR1 and CDR2 from the germline V gene are DFQATT and SNEGSKA (reference sequence). CDR3 sequence: CSARKTTDTQYF. CDR3 in DNA: TGCAGTGCTAGGAAAACGACAGATACGCAGTATTTT.

This clonotype was seen at least ten times. The chain recombines TRBV5-1 with TRBJ2-1, with TRBD2 identical over 8 bases. This CDR3 contains 14 residues. V was clipped by 4 bases and J by 8 bases; unmatched bases: 8. Per the germline V gene, CDR1 is SGHRS and CDR2 is YFSETQ. The CDR3 loop is CASSPSGYVDEQFF. CDR3 in DNA: TGCGCCAGCAGCCCTAGCGGGTATGTCGATGAGCAGTTCTTC.

The sample holds many counts of this clonotype. The chain employs TRBV24-1 and TRBJ1-1; D is perhaps TRBD1 (6 bases). CDR1 is KGHDR and CDR2 is SFDVKD in the germline V gene. Deletions cut 4 bases from V and 2 bases from J, with 16 bases between. The CDR3 length is 16 residues. The CDR3 sequence is CATSDRYRVPNTEAFF. CDR3 coding DNA: TGTGCCACCAGTGACCGATACAGGGTCCCCAACACTGAAGCTTTCTTT.

The V and J genes are TRBV20-1 and TRBJ1-1, with a weak D call TRBD1 (6 bases). With 3 bases removed from V and 7 bases from J, the gap between germline ends came to 15 bases. Germline CDR1 and CDR2: DFQATT and SNEGSKA (reference sequence). This CDR3 contains 13 residues. The CDR3 DNA follows: TGCAGTGCTAGGGCCCCGGGGGGGCTTGAAGCTTTCTTT. Translated: CSARAPGGLEAFF.

This clonotype was picked up many times. The V gene is TRBV7-3, the J gene TRBJ1-1, with D uncertain. Germline assignment: CDR1 SGHTA and CDR2 FQGTGA. Trimming pared 5 bases from V and 0 bases from J, leaving 7 bases between. This CDR3 is built from 13 residues. In DNA form, the CDR3 reads TGTGCCAGCAGCGTGGGCATGAACACTGAAGCTTTCTTT. The encoded protein is CASSVGMNTEAFF.

The table lists this clonotype with many counts. The V call is TRBV20-1, the J call TRBJ2-1; D might be TRBD2 (5 bases). V lost 2 bases, J lost 3 bases, and 11 bases lay in between. CDR1 DFQATT and CDR2 SNEGSKA come from the germline V gene (reference sequence). This CDR3 spans 14 amino acids. The CDR3 DNA reads TGCAGTGCTAGATACGGGGTCGACTACAATGAGCAGTTCTTC. Translating gives CSARYGVDYNEQFF.

This clonotype was seen many times. This rearrangement joins TRBV20-1 to TRBJ2-2; TRBD1 matches at 8 bases. V shed 4 bases and J 2 bases; nucleotides not matched to a gene: 3. Germline lookup yields CDR1 DFQATT and CDR2 SNEGSKA (reference sequence). This CDR3 has 14 amino acids. CDR3 DNA: TGCAGTGCTACCGGGACAGGCAACACCGGGGAGCTGTTTTTT. This translates into CSATGTGNTGELFF.

This clonotype was counted at least ten times. The chain joins TRBV9 to TRBJ1-5; weak D call: TRBD1 (5 bases). The germline CDR1 and CDR2 sequences are SGDLS and YYNGEE. This CDR3 comprises 14 residues. V shed 5 bases and J shed 0 bases, with 9 bases lying between them. CDR3 sequence: CASSGTDSNQPQHF. In nucleotides, the CDR3 is TGTGCCAGCAGTGGGACGGATAGCAATCAGCCCCAGCATTTT.

This clonotype came up once. This rearrangement joins TRBV11-2 to TRBJ1-1; tentatively, D is TRBD1 (5 bases). Germline values: CDR1 SGHAT, CDR2 FQNNGV. Trimming removed 5 bases at V and 4 bases at J, with 14 bases between. CDR3 length equals 14 residues. The CDR3 nucleotides read TGTGCCAGCAGCACGCAGGGTTCGAGCACTGAAGCTTTCTTT. This translates into CASSTQGSSTEAFF.

This clonotype was counted many times. This chain joins TRBV20-1 and TRBJ2-3, with D perhaps matching TRBD2 (6 bases). Germline V CDR1 and CDR2: DFQATT, SNEGSKA (reference sequence). This CDR3 is built from 15 residues. The germline V and J ends were trimmed by 0 bases and 2 bases, with 12 bases remaining between them. Here the CDR3 reads CSARDLTGATDTQYF. CDR3 nucleotides: TGCAGTGCTAGAGATCTTACGGGAGCCACAGATACGCAGTATTTT.

This clonotype was observed many times. The chain links TRBV12-3 or TRBV12-4 to TRBJ1-2; TRBD1 matches 11 bases. Trimming at V came to 5 bases and at J to 3 bases, leaving 8 bases not matched to a gene. This CDR3 is 16 amino acids long. CDR3 DNA sequence: TGTGCCAGCAGTCCGAGGACAGGGGGCCTGGACTATGGCTACACCTTC. It translates to CASSPRTGGLDYGYTF.

This clonotype was seen repeatedly, ten times or more. The chain links TRBV4-3 to TRBJ2-7, with TRBD1 matching over 8 bases. Germline V gene sequence: CDR1 LGHNA, CDR2 YSLEER. The CDR3 length is 14 residues. With 1 base clipped from V and 7 bases from J, the junction kept 6 bases outside the gene matches. The CDR3 region has the DNA TGCGCCAGCAGCCAAGGACAGGGGTCGGGGGAGCAGTACTTC. Amino acids: CASSQGQGSGEQYF.

This clonotype was counted at least ten times. A read error may be the cause here, since a much bigger clone is one base away. The conserved phenylalanine or tryptophan is not found at the CDR3 terminus, so this likely reflects a read error. The V call is TRBV6-5, the J call TRBJ2-7; D is perhaps TRBD1 or TRBD2 (5 bases each). Germline V gene data show CDR1 as MNHEY and CDR2 as SVGAGI. The V and J ends lost 5 bases and 3 bases respectively, with 14 bases between them. The CDR3 has 14 amino acids. In DNA form, the CDR3 reads TGTGCCAGCAGTCGGGGCATACTAAGCTACGAGCAGTACATC. Its translation is CASSRGILSYEQYI.

This clonotype was counted at least ten times. This chain connects TRBV20-1 to TRBJ2-3; D perhaps matches TRBD2 (5 bases). The CDR3 extends over 13 amino acids. CDR1 is DFQATT and CDR2 is SNEGSKA in the germline V gene (reference sequence). V was pared by 3 bases and J by 8 bases, with 15 bases between. CDR3 sequence: CSARSLAVGTQYF. CDR3 sequence (DNA): TGCAGTGCTAGGTCCCTAGCAGTGGGTACGCAGTATTTT.

In this sample, this clonotype turned up many times. This rearrangement joins TRBV4-1 to TRBJ2-7; TRBD1 aligns across 12 bases. The ends lost 4 bases at V and 5 bases at J; junction bases unmatched: 3. Germline V gives CDR1 MGHRA, CDR2 YSYEKL. The CDR3 covers 14 residues. The CDR3 loop is CASSLGTGGHEQYF. As DNA, the CDR3 is TGCGCCAGCAGCCTCGGGACAGGGGGCCACGAGCAGTACTTC.